Following are 20 T cell receptor beta chains from one sample sequenced in a study of CD8 T cells in ankylosing spondylitis. In TCRdb, the 5' RACE reads were re-called with MiXCR into one record per CDR3 protein. The repertoire holds 700,000 to 850,000 distinct CDR3 sequences, with about 12% as singletons. No antigen has been assigned to these receptors. Findings and limits, study-wide: Apparently characteristic of ankylosing spondylitis blood was a TCR beta motif (fewer than 10 highly homologous variants).

Sequenced: blood, either unsorted or a sorted T cell fraction (not recorded which). These TCRs come from a male donor with ankylosing spondylitis.

This clonotype appeared a few times. V gene TRBV12-3 or TRBV12-4 combines with J gene TRBJ1-5; D is unresolved. The V end was cut by 5 bases, the J end by 4 bases, with 9 bases between. The CDR3 has 13 residues. In DNA, the CDR3 is TGTGCCAGCAGTGCCCGCGGGAATCAGCCCCAGCATTTT. This sequence encodes CASSARGNQPQHF.

The V gene is TRBV7-8, the J gene TRBJ1-5; the match to TRBD1 covers 8 bases. From germline, CDR1 is SGHVS and CDR2 FQNEAQ. The CDR3 contains 15 residues. Trimming removed 5 bases from V and 4 bases from J; junction bases left unmatched: 7. The CDR3 DNA follows: TGTGCCAGCAGCAACCGGGACAGGAAGAATCAGCCCCAGCATTTT. This sequence encodes CASSNRDRKNQPQHF.

The chain links TRBV15 to TRBJ2-1, with TRBD1 as a possible D gene (6 bases). Germline V lookup: CDR1 LNHNV, CDR2 YYDKDF (reference sequence). Trimming shortened V by 0 bases and J by 3 bases, and 9 bases separated the two germline ends. The CDR3 extends over 15 amino acids. Here the CDR3 reads CATSREGAYYNEQFF. In DNA form, the CDR3 reads TGTGCCACCAGCAGAGAGGGGGCGTACTACAATGAGCAGTTCTTC.

This clonotype was picked up many times. The rearrangement links TRBV28 to TRBJ2-7; D unresolved. Germline V gene data show CDR1 as MDHEN and CDR2 as SYDVKM. Deletions cut 5 bases from V and 3 bases from J, with 2 bases between. The CDR3 has 10 residues. CDR3 sequence (DNA): TGTGCCAGCAGTCGCTACGAGCAGTACTTC. This codes for CASSRYEQYF. Combining the CDR3 with reference TRBV28 and TRBJ2-7 gives the whole variable domain DVKVTQSSRYLVKRTGEKVFLECVQDMDHENMFWYRQDPGLGLRLIYFSYDVKMKEKGDIPEGYSVSREKKERFSLILESASTNQTSMYLCASSRYEQYFGPGTRLTVT.

This clonotype has at least ten counts. The chain carries TRBV5-5 and TRBJ2-2; D might be TRBD1 or TRBD2, each matching 5 bases. Germline values: CDR1 SGHKS, CDR2 YYEKEE (reference sequence). Between the trimmed V and J ends, which lost 4 bases and 4 bases, there was a span of 14 bases. This CDR3 is 15 amino acids long. This CDR3 reads CASSLGTGSTGELFF. Here the CDR3 DNA reads TGTGCCAGCAGCCTAGGGACGGGGAGCACCGGGGAGCTGTTTTTT.

In this sample, this clonotype turned up many times. This chain uses TRBV28 with TRBJ1-2, with D uncertain. This CDR3 contains 12 residues. Trimming pared 6 bases from V and 5 bases from J, leaving 10 bases between. Looked up from germline, CDR1 is MDHEN and CDR2 is SYDVKM. The CDR3 DNA sequence: TGTGCCAGCAGCCTCCAGGCTTATGGCTACACCTTC. This gives the protein CASSLQAYGYTF.

This clonotype was detected many times. J is TRBJ1-5 and V is TRBV6-1; D uncertain. The CDR3 has 17 amino acids. Trimming stripped 7 bases from V and 7 bases from J, with 26 bases between. Germline V CDR1 and CDR2: MNHNS, SASEGT. In DNA, the CDR3 is TGTGCCAGCATGTCACGCGCACATTGGGGAGCGGGGCAGCCCCAGCATTTT. The encoded protein is CASMSRAHWGAGQPQHF.

This clonotype appeared a few times. V and J are TRBV7-9 and TRBJ2-3, with 11 bases identical to TRBD2. CDR3 length: 14 residues. V lost 8 bases, J lost 6 bases, and 7 bases stayed unmatched. In germline, CDR1 is SEHNR, CDR2 FQNEAQ (reference sequence). This CDR3 is CASALAGGRDTQYF. CDR3 DNA: TGTGCCAGCGCCCTAGCGGGGGGCCGGGATACGCAGTATTTT.

This clonotype was detected only a few times. The V gene is TRBV5-1, the J gene TRBJ2-6; D is undetermined. Trimming removed 4 bases from V and 0 bases from J, with 8 bases in between. The germline CDR1 and CDR2 sequences are SGHRS and YFSETQ. This CDR3 contains 15 residues. CDR3 DNA: TGCGCCAGCAGCCTCGGATTCTCTGGGGCCAACGTCCTGACTTTC. Translation: CASSLGFSGANVLTF.

This clonotype was found a few times. This chain links TRBV4-3 with TRBJ2-1; D not resolved. CDR1 and CDR2 from the germline V gene are LGHNA and YSLEER. The V gene lost 0 bases and the J gene lost 4 bases, with 19 bases spanning the gap. This CDR3 has 18 amino acids. In nucleotides, the CDR3 is TGCGCCAGCAGCCAAGACAACAGCCGGGCGGACCCATACAATGAGCAGTTCTTC. This sequence encodes CASSQDNSRADPYNEQFF.

This clonotype was counted at least ten times. CDR3 in amino acids: CSVVLWDRGNTIYF. Written as DNA, the CDR3 is TGCAGCGTTGTTCTCTGGGACAGAGGAAACACCATATATTTT. The gene calls are TRBV29-1 and TRBJ1-3; 7 bases are shared with TRBD1. The CDR3 runs to 14 residues. Trimming removed 4 bases from V and 4 bases from J; junction bases left unmatched: 7. CDR1 is SQVTM, CDR2 ANQGSEA, per germline.

This chain uses TRBV27 with TRBJ2-6; D is perhaps TRBD2 (5 bases). V was shortened by 5 bases and J by 2 bases, with 19 bases between the two germline ends. The CDR3 loop spans 18 amino acids. CDR1 MNHEY and CDR2 SMNVEV come from the germline V gene (reference sequence). CDR3 sequence (DNA): TGTGCCAGCAGTCGGACCACGGGGTTGCGCCCTGGGGCCAACGTCCTGACTTTC. It specifies CASSRTTGLRPGANVLTF.

This clonotype came up a few times. The chain recombines TRBV20-1 with TRBJ2-3; TRBD1 aligns across 7 bases. Germline V CDR1 and CDR2: DFQATT, SNEGSKA (reference sequence). Trimming at V came to 5 bases and at J to 0 bases, leaving 8 bases not matched to a gene. CDR3 length equals 15 residues. The CDR3 region is CSAVSGTESTDTQYF. The CDR3 coding sequence is TGCAGTGCTGTCTCCGGGACAGAGAGCACAGATACGCAGTATTTT.

The rearrangement uses TRBV4-3 and TRBJ2-4; D call uncertain. The CDR3 is 19 amino acids. Deletions cut 0 bases from V and 0 bases from J, with 18 bases between. Germline lookup yields CDR1 LGHNA and CDR2 YSLEER. This chain's CDR3 is CASSQDGSSFLGAKNIQYF. The DNA of the CDR3 is TGCGCCAGCAGCCAAGATGGTTCCAGCTTCCTAGGAGCCAAAAACATTCAGTACTTC.

This clonotype was counted a few times. This chain joins TRBV7-8 and TRBJ2-7; 8 nucleotides line up with TRBD1. The CDR3 covers 15 residues. CDR1 and CDR2 (germline): SGHVS, FQNEAQ. With 5 bases clipped from V and 9 bases from J, the junction kept 15 bases outside the gene matches. CDR3 DNA sequence: TGTGCCAGCAGCACATTATTTCAGGGGGCGTCCGTGCAGTACTTC. Residues: CASSTLFQGASVQYF.

This clonotype has just a few counts. J is TRBJ1-2 and V is TRBV5-1; D may be TRBD1 (6 bases). Per the germline V gene, CDR1 is SGHRS and CDR2 is YFSETQ. The CDR3 is 13 residues long. V was shortened by 3 bases and J by 8 bases, with 14 bases between the two germline ends. The CDR3 sequence is CASSSTGIEGYTF. CDR3 sequence (DNA): TGCGCCAGCAGCTCGACAGGAATAGAAGGCTACACCTTC.

The chain uses TRBV9 and TRBJ2-7; 14 bases align to TRBD2. Trimming took 3 bases from V and 3 from J; bases not matched to a gene: 2. Germline CDR1 reads SGDLS; CDR2 reads YYNGEE. This CDR3 spans 15 amino acids. CDR3 DNA sequence: TGTGCCAGCAGCGCGGGACTAGCGGGAGTCTACGAGCAGTACTTC. This translates into CASSAGLAGVYEQYF.

The chain joins TRBV6-1 to TRBJ2-2; weak D call: TRBD2 (7 bases). This CDR3 is 15 amino acids long. From germline, CDR1 is MNHNS and CDR2 SASEGT. Trimming removed 3 bases from V and 5 bases from J, with 13 bases in between. The CDR3 DNA reads as TGTGCCAGCAGTGATCGGGGGGCCAGGACCGGGGAGCTGTTTTTT. This translates into CASSDRGARTGELFF.

This clonotype was seen at least ten times. The chain combines TRBV29-1 with TRBJ2-3, with D hard to call. V was cut by 5 bases and J by 4 bases, with 13 bases left in between. Looked up from germline, CDR1 is SQVTM and CDR2 is ANQGSEA. There are 13 residues in the CDR3. The DNA for the CDR3 is TGCAGCGTTAGGTCCCGTCAAGCAGATACGCAGTATTTT. It translates to CSVRSRQADTQYF.

This chain joins TRBV4-2 and TRBJ2-3; D may match TRBD1 or TRBD2 (6 bases each). Germline V CDR1 and CDR2: LGHNA, YNFKEQ. Trimming stripped 1 base from V and 5 bases from J, with 10 bases between. The CDR3 contains 14 residues. The DNA of the CDR3 is TGTGCCAGCAGCCAAGGGGGGGCGGAAGATACGCAGTATTTT. Protein product: CASSQGGAEDTQYF.